The rows below give T cell receptor beta chains drawn from one sample of a study of graft-versus-host responses after intestinal transplantation. TCRdb's table, derived via immunoSEQ multiplex PCR, lists solely in-frame clones and lacks some. The data contain just under 55,000 clones, about 89% of them singletons. Sequencing used PBMCs, obtained around 95 weeks after intestinal transplant. The receptor source for this set is a human patient who received an intestinal transplant, so some T cells may come from the graft donor. The CDR3 runs from the conserved cysteine through the conserved F or W. D genes are given only for firm matches. Rows give clone size only sometimes, using once, few, many, or a class for an expanded clone.

TRBV11-2	.	.	TRBJ2-2	CASSRRQQNTGELFF	TGTGCCAGCAGCCGCCGACAGCAGAACACCGGGGAGCTGTTTTTT
TRBV2	.	.	TRBJ2-7	CASSEAGIRPYEQYF	TGTGCCAGCAGTGAAGCCGGGATCCGACCCTACGAGCAGTACTTC
TRBV7-9	.	TRBD1	TRBJ1-3	CASVPGQGSLSGNTIYF	TGTGCCAGCGTCCCGGGACAGGGATCCCTCTCTGGAAACACCATATATTTT
TRBV5-1	.	.	TRBJ1-2	CASSRATNYGYTF	TGCGCCAGCAGCAGGGCCACTAACTATGGCTACACCTTC
TRBV6-6	.	.	TRBJ2-3	CASNPGGLWSPDTQYF	TGTGCCAGCAATCCGGGCGGACTTTGGTCCCCAGATACGCAGTATTTT
TRBV5-6	.	.	TRBJ1-2	CASSLGLGKWRNGYTF	TGTGCCAGCAGCTTGGGGTTGGGGAAATGGAGGAATGGCTACACCTTC
TRBV27	once	.	TRBJ2-5	CASSLFSPTEGTQYF	TGTGCCAGCAGTTTATTCTCGCCAACCGAGGGGACCCAGTACTTC
TRBV5-4	.	.	TRBJ2-7	CASSPPGGPQHEQYF	TGTGCCAGCAGCCCCCCTGGTGGTCCACAACACGAGCAGTACTTC
TRBV5-1	.	.	TRBJ1-3	CASSQGHTGNTIYF	TGCGCCAGCAGCCAGGGTCATACGGGAAACACCATATATTTT
TRBV6-5	.	.	TRBJ1-1	CASSYSLGTEAFF	TGTGCCAGCAGTTACTCGCTGGGTACTGAAGCTTTCTTT
TRBV11-3	.	TRBD2	TRBJ2-1	CASSLRASGGASGEQFF	TGTGCCAGCAGCTTGCGTGCTAGCGGGGGGGCTTCGGGTGAGCAGTTCTTC
TRBV7-9	.	.	TRBJ2-1	CASSLDRPGIHFYNEQFF	TGTGCCAGCAGCTTAGATCGACCGGGTATCCATTTTTACAATGAGCAGTTCTTC
TRBV6-5	.	.	TRBJ2-3	CASSPTLMSTDTQYF	TGTGCCAGCAGCCCTACCTTGATGTCCACAGATACGCAGTATTTT
TRBV30	.	.	TRBJ2-3	CAWSVGVNTDTQYF	TGTGCCTGGAGTGTTGGTGTAAACACAGATACGCAGTATTTT
TRBV4-1	.	.	TRBJ2-7	CASSHPSGFSYEQYF	TGCGCCAGCAGCCACCCGTCAGGCTTCTCCTACGAGCAGTACTTC
TRBV19	.	.	TRBJ1-1	CASRLDPSRLNTEAFF	TGTGCCAGTAGGTTGGATCCAAGCCGATTGAACACTGAAGCTTTCTTT
TRBV6-1	.	.	TRBJ2-5	CASSERGGAQETQYF	TGTGCCAGCAGTGAAAGGGGGGGGGCCCAAGAGACCCAGTACTTC